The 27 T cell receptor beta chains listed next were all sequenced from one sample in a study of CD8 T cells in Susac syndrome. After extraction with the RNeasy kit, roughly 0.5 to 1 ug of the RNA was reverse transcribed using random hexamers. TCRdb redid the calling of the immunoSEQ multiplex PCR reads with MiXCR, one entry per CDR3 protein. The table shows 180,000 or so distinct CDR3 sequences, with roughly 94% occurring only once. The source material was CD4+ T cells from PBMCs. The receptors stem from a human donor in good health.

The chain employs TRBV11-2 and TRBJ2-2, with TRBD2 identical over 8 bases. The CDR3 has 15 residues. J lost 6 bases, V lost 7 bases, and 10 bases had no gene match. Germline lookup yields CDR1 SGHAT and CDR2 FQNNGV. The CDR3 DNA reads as TGTGCCAGCATCCGCACGGGGGGGCCGGCCGGGGAGCTGTTTTTT. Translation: CASIRTGGPAGELFF. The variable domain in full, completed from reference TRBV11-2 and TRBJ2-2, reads EAGVAQSPRYKIIEKRQSVAFWCNPISGHATLYWYQQILGQGPKLLIQFQNNGVVDDSQLPKDRFSAERLKGVDSTLKIQPAKLEDSAVYLCASIRTGGPAGELFFGEGSRLTVL.

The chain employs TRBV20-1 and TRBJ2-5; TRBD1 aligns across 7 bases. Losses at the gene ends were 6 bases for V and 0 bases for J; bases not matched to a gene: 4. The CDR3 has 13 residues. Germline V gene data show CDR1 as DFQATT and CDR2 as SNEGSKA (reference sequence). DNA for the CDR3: TGCAGTGCCCCCAGGGGGTACCAAGAGACCCAGTACTTC. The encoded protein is CSAPRGYQETQYF.

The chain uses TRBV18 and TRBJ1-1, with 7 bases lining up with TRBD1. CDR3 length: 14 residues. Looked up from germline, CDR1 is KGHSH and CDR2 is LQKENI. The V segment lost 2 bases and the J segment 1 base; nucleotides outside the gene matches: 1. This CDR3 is CASSPGTANTEAFF. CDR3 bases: TGTGCCAGCTCACCAGGGACAGCGAACACTGAAGCTTTCTTT.

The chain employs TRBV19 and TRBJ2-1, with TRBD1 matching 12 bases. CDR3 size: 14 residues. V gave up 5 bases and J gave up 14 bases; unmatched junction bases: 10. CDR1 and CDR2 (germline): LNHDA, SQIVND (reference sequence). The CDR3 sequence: CASSYRDRGRSEFF. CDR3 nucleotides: TGTGCCAGTAGTTACCGGGACAGGGGGCGCTCTGAGTTCTTC.

The CDR3 protein is CASKGQREKGEQYF. For the CDR3, the DNA is TGTGCCAGCAAGGGCCAACGGGAGAAAGGCGAGCAGTACTTC. This chain connects TRBV7-8 to TRBJ2-7, with D tentatively TRBD2 (6 bases). The germline V gene has CDR1 SGHVS and CDR2 FQNEAQ. The CDR3 has 14 amino acids. Trimming stripped 7 bases from V and 6 bases from J, with 19 bases between.

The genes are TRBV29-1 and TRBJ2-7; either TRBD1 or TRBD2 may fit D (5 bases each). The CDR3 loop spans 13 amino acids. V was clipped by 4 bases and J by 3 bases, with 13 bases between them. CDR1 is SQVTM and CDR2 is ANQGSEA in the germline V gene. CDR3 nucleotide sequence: TGCAGCGTTGGGGTGGGAGACAGCTACGAGCAGTACTTC. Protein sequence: CSVGVGDSYEQYF.

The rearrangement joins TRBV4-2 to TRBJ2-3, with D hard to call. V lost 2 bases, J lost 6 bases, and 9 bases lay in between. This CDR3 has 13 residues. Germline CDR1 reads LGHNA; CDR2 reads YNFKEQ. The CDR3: CASSQIGTDTQYF. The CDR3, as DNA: TGTGCCAGCAGCCAAATCGGAACCGATACGCAGTATTTT.

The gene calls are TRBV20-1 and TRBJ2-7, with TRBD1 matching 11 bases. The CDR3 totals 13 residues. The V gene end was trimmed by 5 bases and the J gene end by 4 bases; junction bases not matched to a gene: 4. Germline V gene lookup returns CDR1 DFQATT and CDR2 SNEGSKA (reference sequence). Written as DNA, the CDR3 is TGCAGTGCTGCCGGGACAGGGGGGTACGAGCAGTACTTC. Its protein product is CSAAGTGGYEQYF.

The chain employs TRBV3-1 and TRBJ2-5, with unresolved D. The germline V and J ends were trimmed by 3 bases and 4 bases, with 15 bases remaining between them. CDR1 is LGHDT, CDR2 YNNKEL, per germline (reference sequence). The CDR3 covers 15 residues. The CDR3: CASSQDQRRVETQYF. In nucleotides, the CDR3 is TGTGCCAGCAGCCAGGACCAAAGACGGGTAGAGACCCAGTACTTC.

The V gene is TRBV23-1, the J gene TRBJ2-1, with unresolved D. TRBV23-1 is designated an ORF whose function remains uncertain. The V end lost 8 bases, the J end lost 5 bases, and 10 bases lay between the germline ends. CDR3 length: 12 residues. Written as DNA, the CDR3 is TGCGCCAGCCCAGTCGCGGACAATGAGCAGTTCTTC. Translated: CASPVADNEQFF.

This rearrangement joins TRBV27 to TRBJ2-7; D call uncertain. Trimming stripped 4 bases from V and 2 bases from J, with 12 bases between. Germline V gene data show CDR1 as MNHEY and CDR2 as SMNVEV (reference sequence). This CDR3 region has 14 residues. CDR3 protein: CASSSSLRTYEQYV. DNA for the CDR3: TGTGCCAGCAGTTCCTCCTTGCGGACCTACGAGCAGTACGTC.

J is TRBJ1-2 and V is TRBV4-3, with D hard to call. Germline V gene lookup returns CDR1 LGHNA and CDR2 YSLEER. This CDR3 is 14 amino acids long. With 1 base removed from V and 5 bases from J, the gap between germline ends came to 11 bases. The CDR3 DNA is TGCGCCAGCAGCCAAGTCCAGCGCGAGTATGGCTACACCTTC. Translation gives CASSQVQREYGYTF.

The CDR3 DNA is TGCAGCGTTTCAGGGGGGAGAAATCAGCCCCAGCATTTT. It specifies CSVSGGRNQPQHF. The chain recombines TRBV29-1 with TRBJ1-5; TRBD1 agrees at 7 bases. CDR3 length: 13 residues. V shed 5 bases, J shed 4 bases, and the junction held 5 bases outside the gene matches. Germline-derived CDR1 and CDR2 are SQVTM and ANQGSEA.

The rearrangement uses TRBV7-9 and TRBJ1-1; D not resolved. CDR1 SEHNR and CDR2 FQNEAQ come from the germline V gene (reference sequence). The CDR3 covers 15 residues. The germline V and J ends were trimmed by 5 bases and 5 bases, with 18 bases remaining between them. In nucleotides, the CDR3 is TGTGCCAGCAGCCACGATGCACCCGGGAGGACTGAAGCTTTCTTT. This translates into CASSHDAPGRTEAFF.

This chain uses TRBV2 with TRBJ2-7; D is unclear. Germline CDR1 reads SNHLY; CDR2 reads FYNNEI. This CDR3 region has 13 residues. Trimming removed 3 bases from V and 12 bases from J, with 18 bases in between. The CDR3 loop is CASSDLTGTRAYF. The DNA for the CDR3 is TGTGCCAGCAGTGATCTGACGGGTACGAGAGCGTACTTC.

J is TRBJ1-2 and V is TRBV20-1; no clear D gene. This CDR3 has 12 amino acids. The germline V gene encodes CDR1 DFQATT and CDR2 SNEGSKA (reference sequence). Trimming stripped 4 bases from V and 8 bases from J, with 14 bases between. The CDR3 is CSAIGLLIGYTF. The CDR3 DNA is TGCAGTGCTATAGGGCTGCTGATAGGCTACACCTTC.

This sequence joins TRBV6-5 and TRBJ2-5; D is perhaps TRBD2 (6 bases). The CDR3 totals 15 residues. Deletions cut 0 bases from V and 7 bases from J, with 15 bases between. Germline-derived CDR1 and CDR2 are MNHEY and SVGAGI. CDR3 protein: CASSYSTSILGTQYF. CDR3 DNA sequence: TGTGCCAGCAGTTACTCGACTAGTATCTTGGGGACCCAGTACTTC.

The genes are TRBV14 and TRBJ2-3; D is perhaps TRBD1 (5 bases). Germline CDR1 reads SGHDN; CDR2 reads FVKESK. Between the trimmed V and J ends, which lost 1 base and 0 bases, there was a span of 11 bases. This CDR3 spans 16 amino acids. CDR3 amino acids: CASSQGWTISTDTQYF. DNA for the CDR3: TGTGCCAGCAGCCAAGGATGGACAATCAGCACAGATACGCAGTATTTT. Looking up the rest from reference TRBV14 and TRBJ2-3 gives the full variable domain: EAGVTQFPSHSVIEKGQTVTLRCDPISGHDNLYWYRRVMGKEIKFLLHFVKESKQDESGMPNNRFLAERTGGTYSTLKVQPAELEDSGVYFCASSQGWTISTDTQYFGPGTRLTVL.

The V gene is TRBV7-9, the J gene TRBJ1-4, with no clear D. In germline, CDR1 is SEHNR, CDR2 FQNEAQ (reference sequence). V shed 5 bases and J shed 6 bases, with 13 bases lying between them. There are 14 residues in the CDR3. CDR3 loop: CASSPGVHDEKLFF. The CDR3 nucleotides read TGTGCCAGCAGCCCCGGAGTTCATGATGAAAAACTGTTTTTT.

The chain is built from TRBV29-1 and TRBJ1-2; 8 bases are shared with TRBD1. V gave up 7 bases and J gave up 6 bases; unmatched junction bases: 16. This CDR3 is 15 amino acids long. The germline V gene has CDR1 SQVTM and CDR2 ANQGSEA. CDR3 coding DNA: TGCAGCGCCGTACCGGACAGGGAAAGGTCGCATGGCTACACCTTC. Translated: CSAVPDRERSHGYTF. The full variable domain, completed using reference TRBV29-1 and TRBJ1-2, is SAVISQKPSRDICQRGTSLTIQCQVDSQVTMMFWYRQQPGQSLTLIATANQGSEATYESGFVIDKFPISRPNLTFSTLTVSNMSPEDSSIYLCSAVPDRERSHGYTFGSGTRLTVV.

The CDR3 DNA reads as TGTGCCAGCAGCCATGGACTAGCGGGGAGAGAGACCCAGTACTTC. This gives the protein CASSHGLAGRETQYF. V usage is TRBV3-1 and J usage is TRBJ2-5; 12 bases map to TRBD2. Germline values: CDR1 LGHDT, CDR2 YNNKEL (reference sequence). The CDR3 has 15 amino acids. The V and J ends lost 3 bases and 4 bases, in that order; junction bases with no gene match: 3.

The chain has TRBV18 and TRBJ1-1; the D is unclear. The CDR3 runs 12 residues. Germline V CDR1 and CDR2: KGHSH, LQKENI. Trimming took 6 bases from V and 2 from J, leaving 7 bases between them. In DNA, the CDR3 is TGTGCCAGCTCCCCATCAAACACTGAAGCTTTCTTT. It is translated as CASSPSNTEAFF.

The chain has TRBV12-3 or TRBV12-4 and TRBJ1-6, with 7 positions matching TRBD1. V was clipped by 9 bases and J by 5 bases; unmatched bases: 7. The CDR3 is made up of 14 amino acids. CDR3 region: CASKGTVDNSPLHF. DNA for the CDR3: TGTGCCAGTAAAGGGACAGTCGATAATTCACCCCTCCACTTT.

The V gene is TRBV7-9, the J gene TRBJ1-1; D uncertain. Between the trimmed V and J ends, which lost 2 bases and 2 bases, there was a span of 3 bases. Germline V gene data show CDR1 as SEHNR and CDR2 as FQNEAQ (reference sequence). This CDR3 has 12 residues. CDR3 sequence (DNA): TGTGCCAGCAGCTTAAGTAACACTGAAGCTTTCTTT. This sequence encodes CASSLSNTEAFF.

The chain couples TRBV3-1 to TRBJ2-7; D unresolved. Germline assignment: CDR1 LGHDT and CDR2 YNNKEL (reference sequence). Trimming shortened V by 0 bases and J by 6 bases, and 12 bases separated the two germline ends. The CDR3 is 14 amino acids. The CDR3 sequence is CASSQERLVGEQYF. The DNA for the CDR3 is TGTGCCAGCAGCCAAGAACGGCTGGTGGGCGAGCAGTACTTC.

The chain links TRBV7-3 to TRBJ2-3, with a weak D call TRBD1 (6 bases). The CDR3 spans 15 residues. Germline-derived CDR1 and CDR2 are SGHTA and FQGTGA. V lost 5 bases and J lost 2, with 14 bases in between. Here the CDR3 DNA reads TGTGCCAGCAGCAAACGGGACACTTTCACAGATACGCAGTATTTT. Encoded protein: CASSKRDTFTDTQYF.

CDR3 residues: CASSAGLAGGRTYEQYF. The CDR3 DNA reads TGTGCCAGCAGTGCGGGACTAGCGGGGGGCCGAACCTACGAGCAGTACTTC. V is TRBV12-3 or TRBV12-4 and J is TRBJ2-7; 15 bases are shared with TRBD2. The V segment lost 5 bases and the J segment 2 bases; nucleotides outside the gene matches: 7. The CDR3 sequence is 17 residues long.